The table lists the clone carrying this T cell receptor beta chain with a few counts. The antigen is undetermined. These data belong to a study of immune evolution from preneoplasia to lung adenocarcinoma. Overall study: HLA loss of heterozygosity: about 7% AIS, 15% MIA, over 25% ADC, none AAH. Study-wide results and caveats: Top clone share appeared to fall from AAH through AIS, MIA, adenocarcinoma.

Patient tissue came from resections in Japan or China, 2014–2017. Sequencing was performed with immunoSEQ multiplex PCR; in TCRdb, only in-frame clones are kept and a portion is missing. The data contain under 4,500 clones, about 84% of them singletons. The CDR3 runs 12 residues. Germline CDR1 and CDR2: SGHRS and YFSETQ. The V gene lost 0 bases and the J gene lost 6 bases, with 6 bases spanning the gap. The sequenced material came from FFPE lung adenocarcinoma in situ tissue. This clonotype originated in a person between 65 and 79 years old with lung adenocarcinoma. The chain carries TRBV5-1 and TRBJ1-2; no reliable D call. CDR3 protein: CASSLAGDGYTF. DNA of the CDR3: TGCGCCAGCAGCTTGGCCGGGGATGGCTACACCTTC.